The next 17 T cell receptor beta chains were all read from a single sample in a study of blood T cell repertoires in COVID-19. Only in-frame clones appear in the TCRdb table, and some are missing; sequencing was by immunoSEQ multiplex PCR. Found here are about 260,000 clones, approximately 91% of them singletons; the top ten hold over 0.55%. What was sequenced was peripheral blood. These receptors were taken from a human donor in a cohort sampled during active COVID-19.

In DNA, the CDR3 is TGCGCCAGCAGCCAAGCGTTTCCACAGGGACGAACCGTTGAAGCTTTCTTT. This translates into CASSQAFPQGRTVEAFF. V is TRBV4-3 and J is TRBJ1-1; D may be TRBD1 (6 bases). Germline V lookup: CDR1 LGHNA, CDR2 YSLEER. The CDR3 spans 17 residues. V was trimmed by 1 base and J by 7 bases, leaving 22 bases between them.

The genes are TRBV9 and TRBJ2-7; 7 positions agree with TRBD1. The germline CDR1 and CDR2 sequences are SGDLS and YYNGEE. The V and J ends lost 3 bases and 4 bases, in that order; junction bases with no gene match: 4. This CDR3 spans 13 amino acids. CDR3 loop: CASSAQGSYEQYF. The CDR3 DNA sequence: TGTGCCAGCAGCGCACAGGGGAGTTACGAGCAGTACTTC.

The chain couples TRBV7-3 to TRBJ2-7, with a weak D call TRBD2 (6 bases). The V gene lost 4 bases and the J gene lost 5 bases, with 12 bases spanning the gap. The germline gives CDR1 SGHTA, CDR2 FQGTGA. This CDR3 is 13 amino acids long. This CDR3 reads CASSSGRRDEQYF. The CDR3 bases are TGTGCCAGCAGCTCAGGACGGAGGGACGAGCAGTACTTC. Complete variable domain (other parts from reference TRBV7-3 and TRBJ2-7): GAGVSQTPSNKVTEKGKYVELRCDPISGHTALYWYRQSLGQGPEFLIYFQGTGAADDSGLPNDRFFAVRPEGSVSTLKIQRTERGDSAVYLCASSSGRRDEQYFGPGTRLTVT.

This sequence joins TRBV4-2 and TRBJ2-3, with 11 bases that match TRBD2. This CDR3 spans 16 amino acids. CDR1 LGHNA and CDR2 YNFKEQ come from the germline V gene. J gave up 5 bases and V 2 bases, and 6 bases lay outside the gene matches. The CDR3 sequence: CASSQKLAGEGDTQYF. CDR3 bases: TGTGCCAGCAGCCAAAAACTAGCGGGAGAGGGAGATACGCAGTATTTT.

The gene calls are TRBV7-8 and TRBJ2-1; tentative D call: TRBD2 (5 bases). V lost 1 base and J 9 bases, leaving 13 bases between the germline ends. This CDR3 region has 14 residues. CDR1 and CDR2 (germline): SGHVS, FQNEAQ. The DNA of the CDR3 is TGTGCCAGCAGCTTAGAGGCGGACTTGGGTGAGCAGTTCTTC. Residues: CASSLEADLGEQFF.

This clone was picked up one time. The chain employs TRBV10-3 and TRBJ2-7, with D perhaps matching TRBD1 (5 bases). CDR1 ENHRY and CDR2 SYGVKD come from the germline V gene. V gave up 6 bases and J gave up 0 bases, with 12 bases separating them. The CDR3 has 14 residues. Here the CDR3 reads CAIRDIRASYEQYF. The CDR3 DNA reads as TGTGCCATCAGGGACATCAGGGCCTCCTACGAGCAGTACTTC.

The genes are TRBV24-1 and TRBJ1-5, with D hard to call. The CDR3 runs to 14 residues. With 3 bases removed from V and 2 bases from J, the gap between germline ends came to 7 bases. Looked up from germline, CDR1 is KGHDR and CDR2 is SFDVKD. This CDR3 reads CATSDATGNQPQHF. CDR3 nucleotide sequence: TGTGCCACCAGTGATGCTACAGGCAATCAGCCCCAGCATTTT.

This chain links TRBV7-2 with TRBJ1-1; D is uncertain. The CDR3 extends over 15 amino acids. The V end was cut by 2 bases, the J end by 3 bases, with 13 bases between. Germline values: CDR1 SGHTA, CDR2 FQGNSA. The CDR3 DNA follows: TGTGCCAGCAGCTTAAGATCCCGGGATTACACTGAAGCTTTCTTT. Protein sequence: CASSLRSRDYTEAFF.

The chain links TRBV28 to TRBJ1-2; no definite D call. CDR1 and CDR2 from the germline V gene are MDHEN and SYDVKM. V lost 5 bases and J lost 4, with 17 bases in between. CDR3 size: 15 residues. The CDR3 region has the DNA TGTGCCAGCAGTCCTCTCTCATGGCGGGGCTATGGCTACACCTTC. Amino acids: CASSPLSWRGYGYTF.

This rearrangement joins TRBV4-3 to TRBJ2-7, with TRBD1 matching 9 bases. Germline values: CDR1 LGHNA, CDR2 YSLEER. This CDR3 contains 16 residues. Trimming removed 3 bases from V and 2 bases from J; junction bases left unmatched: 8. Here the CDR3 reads CASSHGGTGSTYEQYF. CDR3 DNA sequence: TGCGCCAGCAGCCATGGGGGGACAGGGTCGACCTACGAGCAGTACTTC.

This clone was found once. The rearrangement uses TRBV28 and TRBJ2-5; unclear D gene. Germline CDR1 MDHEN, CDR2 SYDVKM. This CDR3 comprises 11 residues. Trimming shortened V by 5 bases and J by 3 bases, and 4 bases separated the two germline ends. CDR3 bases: TGTGCCAGCAGTCTTAAAGAGACCCAGTACTTC. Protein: CASSLKETQYF.

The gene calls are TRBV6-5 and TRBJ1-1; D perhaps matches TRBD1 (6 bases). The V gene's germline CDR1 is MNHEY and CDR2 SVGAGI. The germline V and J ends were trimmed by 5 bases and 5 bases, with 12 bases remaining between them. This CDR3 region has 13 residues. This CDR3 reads CASSRGGGTEAFF. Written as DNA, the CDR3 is TGTGCCAGCAGTCGGGGGGGCGGAACTGAAGCTTTCTTT.

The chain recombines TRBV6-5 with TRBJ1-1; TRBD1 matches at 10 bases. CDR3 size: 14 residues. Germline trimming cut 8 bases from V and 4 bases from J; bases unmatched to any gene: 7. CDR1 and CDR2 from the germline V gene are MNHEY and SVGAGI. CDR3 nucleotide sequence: TGTGCCAGCGATTGGGACAGGGGTATCACTGAAGCTTTCTTT. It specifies CASDWDRGITEAFF.

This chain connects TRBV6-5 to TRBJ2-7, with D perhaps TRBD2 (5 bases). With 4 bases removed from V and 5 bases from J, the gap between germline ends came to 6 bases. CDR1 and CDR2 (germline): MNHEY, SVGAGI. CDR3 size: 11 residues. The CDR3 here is CASSSGNEQYF. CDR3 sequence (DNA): TGTGCCAGCAGTTCCGGGAACGAGCAGTACTTC.

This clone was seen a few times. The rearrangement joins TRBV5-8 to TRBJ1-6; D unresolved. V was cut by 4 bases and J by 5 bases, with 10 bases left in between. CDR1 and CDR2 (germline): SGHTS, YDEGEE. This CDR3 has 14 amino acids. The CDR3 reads CASSPLVDNSPLHF. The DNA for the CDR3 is TGTGCCAGCAGCCCCTTAGTGGATAATTCACCCCTCCACTTT.

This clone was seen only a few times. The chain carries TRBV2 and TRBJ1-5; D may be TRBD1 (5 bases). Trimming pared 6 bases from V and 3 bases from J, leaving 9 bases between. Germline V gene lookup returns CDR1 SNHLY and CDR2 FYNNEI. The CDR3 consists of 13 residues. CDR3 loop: CASRETVNQPQHF. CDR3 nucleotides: TGTGCCAGCAGGGAGACAGTCAATCAGCCCCAGCATTTT.

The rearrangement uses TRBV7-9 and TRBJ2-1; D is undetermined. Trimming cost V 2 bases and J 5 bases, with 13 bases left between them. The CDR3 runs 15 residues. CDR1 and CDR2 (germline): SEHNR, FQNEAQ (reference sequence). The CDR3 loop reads CASSLMVGNNNEQFF. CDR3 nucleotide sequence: TGTGCCAGCAGCTTAATGGTTGGCAACAACAATGAGCAGTTCTTC.